Sequencing of this T cell receptor (beta chain) was carried out in a study of immune cell composition in non-small cell lung cancer. Notes on the study in general: Tumour-reactive clones were not shown to match dominant in vivo tumour clones. Overall clonality, unlike maximal tumour-associated clone frequency, did not predict TIL reactivity.

The table came from immunoSEQ multiplex PCR; TCRdb's copy has only in-frame clones and leaves some out. The sample lists some 2,300 clones, over 60% occurring once. This CDR3 region has 19 residues. The germline V and J ends were trimmed by 2 bases and 4 bases, with 26 bases remaining between them. Germline V gives CDR1 MDHEN, CDR2 SYDVKM. Concerning this clone: The antigen is undetermined.

The sequence derives from a human donor with non-small cell lung cancer. Material: lung tumor tissue. This sequence joins TRBV28 and TRBJ1-2; D is possibly TRBD1 (5 bases). The CDR3 sequence is CASSLQEGKKSVRGYGYTF. In nucleotides, the CDR3 is TGTGCCAGCAGTTTACAGGAGGGGAAGAAGTCGGTACGGGGCTATGGCTACACCTTC.